This TCR beta chain comes out of a study of CD8+ T cells in alopecia areata. Extraction of RNA preceded its reverse transcription into cDNA, which served as the sequencing template. Clones were sequenced by immunoSEQ multiplex PCR, and TCRdb holds only the in-frame ones, with some missing. The sample yields under 350,000 clones, roughly 64% seen once. Concerning this clone: Its antigen is unidentified.

CDR1 is MNHEY, CDR2 SMNVEV, per germline (reference sequence). Trimming left V 5 bases short and J 3 bases short, with 14 bases between. This CDR3 has 14 residues. Treatment described: oral pan-JAK inhibitor, 5-10 mg twice daily. Collection of lesional scalp punch biopsies and peripheral blood was performed in alopecia areata patients. The study, taken as a whole, reports: Compared with normal scalp, lesional scalp had higher clonality and more expanded CD8+ clones. Scalp sample data also include resident alphabeta T cells from normal skin.

Sequencing was performed on CD4+ T cells sorted from blood, taken at week 24, from a patient treated with tofacitinib. This TCR derives from a human donor with alopecia areata. This chain joins TRBV27 and TRBJ2-7; no definite D call. The CDR3 sequence: CASSPQGIDYEQYF. The CDR3 DNA is TGTGCCAGCAGTCCCCAAGGGATCGACTACGAGCAGTACTTC.